What follows are 8 T cell receptor beta chains derived from one specimen sequenced in a study of blood T cells in healthy people across ages. A second PCR of roughly 7 to 11 cycles used a sample-barcoded 5' primer and a J-beta primer mix. TCRdb recomputed calls from the 5' RACE reads with MiXCR, one row per CDR3 protein. The profile shows over 750,000 distinct CDR3 sequences, around 25% of them singletons. The same specimen was also included in a second study, on T cells of mothers and their children.

The specimen sequenced was blood. The receptor source for this set is a boy aged 5-17 years in good health.

This clonotype was seen repeatedly, ten times or more. The rearrangement links TRBV7-2 to TRBJ2-5; D is possibly TRBD2 (6 bases). Trimming took 0 bases from V and 1 from J, leaving 6 bases between them. Germline V gene sequence: CDR1 SGHTA, CDR2 FQGNSA. The CDR3 covers 14 residues. The CDR3: CASSLAAGQETQYF. Here the CDR3 DNA reads TGTGCCAGCAGCTTAGCAGCGGGCCAAGAGACCCAGTACTTC. The full variable domain, in which reference TRBV7-2 and TRBJ2-5 provide the parts outside the CDR3, is GAGVSQSPSNKVTEKGKDVELRCDPISGHTALYWYRQSLGQGLEFLIYFQGNSAPDKSGLPSDRFSAERTGGSVSTLTIQRTQQEDSAVYLCASSLAAGQETQYFGPGTRLLVL.

This clonotype was seen more than once but under ten times. V usage is TRBV7-2 and J usage is TRBJ2-1, with a weak D call TRBD2 (5 bases). Germline V gene lookup returns CDR1 SGHTA and CDR2 FQGNSA. The CDR3 is 15 amino acids. V gave up 5 bases and J gave up 5 bases, with 16 bases separating them. CDR3 DNA: TGTGCCAGCAGCCCGCCGGGTTCCGGGGACAATGAGCAGTTCTTC. Its translation is CASSPPGSGDNEQFF.

This clonotype was counted between two and nine times. The V gene is TRBV5-1, the J gene TRBJ2-2; a weak D match, TRBD1 (6 bases). The CDR3 runs 15 residues. With 5 bases removed from V and 3 bases from J, the gap between germline ends came to 14 bases. From germline, CDR1 is SGHRS and CDR2 YFSETQ. The CDR3 reads CASSLEGEYTGELFF. CDR3 DNA: TGCGCCAGCAGTCTCGAGGGGGAGTACACCGGGGAGCTGTTTTTT.

The J gene is TRBJ2-2, the V gene TRBV5-1; 7 nucleotides agree with TRBD1. This CDR3 spans 16 amino acids. Trimming removed 9 bases from V and 2 bases from J; junction bases left unmatched: 13. CDR1 is SGHRS and CDR2 is YFSETQ in the germline V gene. CDR3 sequence reads: CATNRGGQLNTGELFF. As DNA, the CDR3 is TGCGCCACAAACAGGGGCGGACAGCTTAACACCGGGGAGCTGTTTTTT.

The rearrangement joins TRBV14 to TRBJ2-1; D is perhaps TRBD2 (7 bases). The CDR3 is made up of 15 amino acids. Looked up from germline, CDR1 is SGHDN and CDR2 is FVKESK. V was shortened by 4 bases and J by 3 bases, with 13 bases between the two germline ends. The CDR3 DNA sequence: TGTGCCAGCAGCCCACGCGGGGGCCTCTACAATGAGCAGTTCTTC. This encodes CASSPRGGLYNEQFF.

This chain uses TRBV10-2 with TRBJ2-7; 11 bases agree with TRBD2. The V segment lost 4 bases and the J segment 4 bases; nucleotides outside the gene matches: 6. The CDR3 is 15 amino acids. Germline V lookup: CDR1 WSHSY, CDR2 SAAADI. The CDR3 protein is CASSVIRTSGYEQYF. The CDR3 DNA sequence: TGCGCCAGCAGTGTTATCCGGACTAGCGGGTACGAGCAGTACTTC.

The V call is TRBV29-1, the J call TRBJ1-1; TRBD1 is a possible D gene (6 bases). V was pared by 6 bases and J by 1 base, with 12 bases between. Germline V gene sequence: CDR1 SQVTM, CDR2 ANQGSEA. This CDR3 has 13 amino acids. Here the CDR3 reads CSVASGANTEAFF. As DNA, the CDR3 is TGCAGCGTCGCCTCGGGGGCGAACACTGAAGCTTTCTTT.

V is TRBV20-1 and J is TRBJ1-1, with D maybe TRBD1 (5 bases). The CDR3 covers 12 residues. Trimming pared 5 bases from V and 4 bases from J, leaving 11 bases between. Germline CDR1 and CDR2: DFQATT and SNEGSKA (reference sequence). CDR3 DNA sequence: TGCAGTGCTCGACCGGGGGGCACTGAAGCTTTCTTT. Its translation is CSARPGGTEAFF.